Listed here are 9 T cell receptor beta chains from one sample, sequenced in a study of blood T cell repertoires in COVID-19. The protocol was immunoSEQ multiplex PCR, while the TCRdb copy is restricted to in-frame clones and leaves out a portion. There are roughly 150,000 clones in the sample; around nine tenths occur only once, and 15% to 20% lies in the top ten. Sample: peripheral blood. These receptors came from a man aged 55 to 69 with active or convalescent COVID-19.

The chain employs TRBV4-2 and TRBJ1-2, with 10 nucleotides matching TRBD1. The V segment lost 1 base and the J segment 4 bases; nucleotides outside the gene matches: 6. The germline V gene has CDR1 LGHNA and CDR2 YNFKEQ. The length of the CDR3 is 16 residues. CDR3 loop: CASSQADRGRIYGYTF. CDR3 bases: TGTGCCAGCAGCCAAGCTGACAGGGGGCGGATCTATGGCTACACCTTC.

V gene TRBV18 combines with J gene TRBJ2-4, with 7 bases that match TRBD1. The CDR3 covers 15 residues. Losses at the gene ends were 3 bases for V and 5 bases for J; bases not matched to a gene: 7. The germline CDR1 and CDR2 sequences are KGHSH and LQKENI. CDR3 sequence reads: CASSPDGTVQNIQYF. The CDR3 DNA reads TGTGCCAGCTCACCCGACGGGACAGTACAAAACATTCAGTACTTC. The full variable domain, in which reference TRBV18 and TRBJ2-4 provide the parts outside the CDR3, is NAGVMQNPRHLVRRRGQEARLRCSPMKGHSHVYWYRQLPEEGLKFMVYLQKENIIDESGMPKERFSAEFPKEGPSILRIQQVVRGDSAAYFCASSPDGTVQNIQYFGAGTRLSVL.

CDR3 sequence reads: CATYDRAVYGYTF. CDR3 nucleotides: TGTGCCACCTACGACAGGGCGGTCTATGGCTACACCTTC. V and J are TRBV27 and TRBJ1-2; 7 bases agree with TRBD1. The CDR3 runs to 13 residues. The trim removed 10 bases at V and 4 bases at J, leaving 9 bases unmatched. CDR1 MNHEY and CDR2 SMNVEV come from the germline V gene (reference sequence).

The rearrangement joins TRBV10-1 to TRBJ1-1; 7 bases agree with TRBD1. The germline V gene encodes CDR1 WNHNN and CDR2 SYGVQD (reference sequence). Germline trimming cut 2 bases from V and 6 bases from J; bases unmatched to any gene: 3. This CDR3 contains 13 residues. CDR3 coding DNA: TGCGCCAGCAGTGAGGAGGGGGCTGCTGAAGCTTTCTTT. As protein: CASSEEGAAEAFF.

The genes are TRBV18 and TRBJ2-3; weak D call: TRBD2 (5 bases). The germline CDR1 and CDR2 sequences are KGHSH and LQKENI. This CDR3 contains 13 residues. The germline V and J ends were trimmed by 3 bases and 3 bases, with 7 bases remaining between them. CDR3 DNA: TGTGCCAGCTCACCGCGACTAACAGATACGCAGTATTTT. Translation: CASSPRLTDTQYF.

The rearrangement links TRBV19 to TRBJ1-4, with 9 positions matching TRBD1. Trimming removed 7 bases from V and 3 bases from J; junction bases left unmatched: 9. The CDR3 is 16 amino acids. The germline V gene has CDR1 LNHDA and CDR2 SQIVND (reference sequence). The CDR3 region is CASKGTGRMANEKLFF. As DNA, the CDR3 is TGTGCCAGTAAAGGGACAGGGAGGATGGCTAATGAAAAACTGTTTTTT.

J is TRBJ1-2 and V is TRBV7-2, with D perhaps matching TRBD1 (5 bases). V was clipped by 0 bases and J by 8 bases, with 13 bases between them. CDR3 length: 14 amino acids. Looked up from germline, CDR1 is SGHTA and CDR2 is FQGNSA. CDR3 in DNA: TGTGCCAGCAGCTTAGCGCTGGCAGGGAGGGGCTACACCTTC. Its protein product is CASSLALAGRGYTF.

This clone was detected once. The chain recombines TRBV10-3 with TRBJ2-7; unclear D gene. The CDR3 sequence is 11 residues long. Per the germline V gene, CDR1 is ENHRY and CDR2 is SYGVKD. V gave up 2 bases and J gave up 3 bases, with 2 bases separating them. CDR3 amino acids: CAISEHYEQYF. In DNA form, the CDR3 reads TGTGCCATCAGTGAGCACTACGAGCAGTACTTC.

The chain is built from TRBV5-4 and TRBJ1-4; 8 bases match TRBD1. This CDR3 region has 14 residues. The junction had 1 base not matched to a gene; V was cut back by 0 bases and J by 6 bases. Germline V CDR1 and CDR2: SGHNT, YYREEE (reference sequence). CDR3 amino acids: CASSLAGGDEKLFF. In DNA, the CDR3 is TGTGCCAGCAGCTTGGCAGGGGGCGATGAAAAACTGTTTTTT. Using reference TRBV5-4 and TRBJ1-4 for the parts outside the CDR3, the full variable domain is ETGVTQSPTHLIKTRGQQVTLRCSSQSGHNTVSWYQQALGQGPQFIFQYYREEENGRGNFPPRFSGLQFPNYSSELNVNALELDDSALYLCASSLAGGDEKLFFGSGTQLSVL.